This T cell receptor (beta chain) was captured in a study of T cells in Graves' hyperthyroidism and ophthalmopathy. Study-wide background: Before treatment of any kind, peripheral blood was taken at initial diagnosis. Study-level results: A model of 13 V-J pairs discriminated ophthalmopathy from stable hyperthyroidism.

Amplification targeted TCR beta CDR3 regions from RNA transcripts. The HTBI set primed first-round TCR CDR3 RT-PCR. TCRdb itself ran the multiplex PCR reads through MiXCR, one entry per CDR3 protein. The sample holds 550,000 to 850,000 distinct CDR3 sequences, around 19% seen once. Uncontrolled infection, other autoimmune disease, pregnancy or lactation disqualified patients from enrolment. The diagnoses drew upon clinical symptoms, serum thyroxine and TRAb, thyroid ultrasound and orbital computed tomography. The CDR3 runs 13 residues. Germline V gene sequence: CDR1 LGHDT, CDR2 YNNKEL (reference sequence). This clonotype was observed at least ten times. The antigen is unknown. The junction departs from germline at one end; a sequencing error may be responsible.

The source is a woman aged 50 to 60 with Graves' hyperthyroidism that later progressed to Graves' ophthalmopathy. V is TRBV3-1 and J is TRBJ1-1; a weak D match, TRBD1 (6 bases). The sequencing input was blood. In nucleotides, the CDR3 is TGTACCAGCAGCCAAACAGGGTTCACTGAAGCTTTCTTT. This encodes CTSSQTGFTEAFF. The complete variable domain, with remaining parts taken from reference TRBV3-1 and TRBJ1-1, reads DTAVSQTPKYLVTQMGNDKSIKCEQNLGHDTMYWYKQDSKKFLKIMFSYNNKELIINETVPNRFSPKSPDKAHLNLHINSLELGDSAVYFCTSSQTGFTEAFFGQGTRLTVV.